The clone carrying this T cell receptor beta chain was detected only a few times. Its antigen is currently unknown. An absence of ophthalmopathy progression within 18 months meant stable Graves' hyperthyroidism. Patients having uncontrolled infection, another autoimmune disease, pregnancy or lactation were not included. There were TCR beta CDR3 regions amplified from RNA transcripts. The HTBI primer set was used in a first-round RT-PCR of the TCR CDR3. TCRdb reprocessed the multiplex PCR reads via MiXCR and lists one record per CDR3 protein. Among around 450,000 distinct CDR3 sequences, about an eighth were seen once, and the ten largest hold about 5%. The record originates from a study of T cells in Graves' hyperthyroidism and ophthalmopathy. As for the study in general: Peripheral blood collection took place at initial diagnosis, before any treatment. Study outcomes and limitations: Prediction of ophthalmopathy progression came a median roughly 6.7 months pre-onset.

This receptor was taken from a woman under 30 with Graves' hyperthyroidism. The sample comprised blood.

CDR3 loop: CASSTGQGFYEQYF. CDR3 nucleotides: TGTGCCAGCAGCACAGGACAGGGGTTCTACGAGCAGTACTTC. J is TRBJ2-7 and V is TRBV7-9; 9 bases map to TRBD1. The V and J ends lost 5 bases and 3 bases, in that order; junction bases with no gene match: 5. The CDR3 contains 14 residues. Per the germline V gene, CDR1 is SEHNR and CDR2 is FQNEAQ (reference sequence).